The clone carrying this T cell receptor (beta chain) was counted many times. This record comes from a study of spatial heterogeneity in lung cancer. After removal of 0 bases from V and 6 bases from J, the junction contained 4 bases not matched to a gene. This CDR3 has 13 amino acids. Germline loops: CDR1 GTSNPN, CDR2 SVGIG (reference sequence). Time point denoted: sample taken at primary tumor resection. Unsorted samples of tumor, nontumor lung or frozen PBMC had their whole RNA sequenced. The donors comprised about 70 untreated early-stage non-small cell lung cancer patients. Each CDR3 protein is one row after TCRdb ran MiXCR on the 5' RACE reads. The sample holds 26,000 or so distinct CDR3 sequences, 7.5% to 10% seen once.

The chain carries TRBV30 and TRBJ2-7; TRBD2 matches 8 bases. The clonotype was recovered from a female donor with early-stage non-small cell lung cancer. The input for sequencing was PBMCs, taken at surgery. As DNA, the CDR3 is TGTGCCTGGAGTGTACTTCGGGAGGGCGAGCAGTACTTC. It encodes CAWSVLREGEQYF.